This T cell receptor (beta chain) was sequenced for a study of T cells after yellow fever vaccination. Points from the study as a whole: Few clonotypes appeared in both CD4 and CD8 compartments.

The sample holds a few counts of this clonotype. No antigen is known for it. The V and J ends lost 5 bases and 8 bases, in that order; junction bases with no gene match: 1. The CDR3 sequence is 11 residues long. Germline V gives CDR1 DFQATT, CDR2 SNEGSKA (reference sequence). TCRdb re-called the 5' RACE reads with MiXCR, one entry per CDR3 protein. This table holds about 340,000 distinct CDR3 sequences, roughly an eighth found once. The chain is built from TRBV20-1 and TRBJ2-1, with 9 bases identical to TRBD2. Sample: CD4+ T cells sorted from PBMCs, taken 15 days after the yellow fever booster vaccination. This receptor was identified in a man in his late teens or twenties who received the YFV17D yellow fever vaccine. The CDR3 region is CSALAGHEQFF. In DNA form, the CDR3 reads TGCAGTGCTCTAGCGGGGCATGAGCAGTTCTTC.